The 9 T cell receptor beta chains below all came from one sample that was sequenced in a study of T cells in tuberculosis. Profiled with immunoSEQ multiplex PCR; TCRdb holds only in-frame clones, not every one. The sample has roughly 34,000 clones; nearly 90% are singletons. Time point: new active TB diagnosis, blood taken before or within 7 days of starting treatment. Sequenced here: PBMCs, sampled at tuberculosis diagnosis. The receptors shown here come from an adult with tuberculosis.

This chain uses TRBV9 with TRBJ1-3; 7 bases align to TRBD1. Germline loops: CDR1 SGDLS, CDR2 YYNGEE. V lost 0 bases, J lost 1 base, and 4 bases stayed unmatched. CDR3 size: 16 residues. The CDR3 is CASSVEGAMSGNTIYF. CDR3 in DNA: TGTGCCAGCAGCGTAGAGGGGGCAATGTCTGGAAACACCATATATTTT.

The V and J genes are TRBV11-1 and TRBJ2-1; D is undetermined. The CDR3 covers 13 residues. The V end was cut by 5 bases, the J end by 3 bases, with 8 bases between. Germline V gene sequence: CDR1 SGHAT, CDR2 FQDESV (reference sequence). The CDR3 region is CASSIGGYNEQFF. For the CDR3, the DNA is TGTGCCAGCAGCATTGGCGGCTACAATGAGCAGTTCTTC. Full variable domain (rest looked up from reference TRBV11-1 and TRBJ2-1): EAEVAQSPRYKITEKSQAVAFWCDPISGHATLYWYRQILGQGPELLVQFQDESVVDDSQLPKDRFSAERLKGVDSTLKIQPAELGDSAMYLCASSIGGYNEQFFGPGTRLTVL.

The rearrangement uses TRBV7-9 and TRBJ1-4, with TRBD1 matching 9 bases. J lost 11 bases, V lost 5 bases, and 12 bases had no gene match. Germline-derived CDR1 and CDR2 are SEHNR and FQNEAQ (reference sequence). The CDR3 extends over 15 amino acids. CDR3 protein: CASSPPDRGKGKLFF. DNA for the CDR3: TGTGCCAGCAGCCCTCCCGACAGGGGGAAGGGGAAACTGTTTTTT.

The chain links TRBV7-9 to TRBJ1-3, with D unclear. The CDR3 runs 14 residues. Trimming removed 3 bases at V and 4 bases at J, with 10 bases between. Germline V lookup: CDR1 SEHNR, CDR2 FQNEAQ (reference sequence). Here the CDR3 reads CASSFATLGNTIYF. CDR3 in DNA: TGTGCCAGCAGCTTCGCGACTCTCGGAAACACCATATATTTT.

The chain recombines TRBV28 with TRBJ1-2, with 8 bases identical to TRBD1. The germline gives CDR1 MDHEN, CDR2 SYDVKM. V dropped 6 bases and J dropped 0; count of bases not matched to a gene: 12. The CDR3 spans 17 residues. The CDR3 sequence: CASSPTGGVRTNYGYTF. Written as DNA, the CDR3 is TGTGCCAGCAGCCCTACAGGGGGTGTCAGGACTAACTATGGCTACACCTTC.

The chain links TRBV19 to TRBJ2-2; maybe TRBD2 (5 bases). The germline V and J ends were trimmed by 7 bases and 8 bases, with 17 bases remaining between them. Germline V CDR1 and CDR2: LNHDA, SQIVND (reference sequence). CDR3 length equals 14 residues. Here the CDR3 DNA reads TGTGCCAGTACCTATATAGGGAGCCTGGGGGAGCTGTTTTTT. Encoded protein: CASTYIGSLGELFF.

J is TRBJ2-3 and V is TRBV7-9; 9 bases agree with TRBD2. The V gene's germline CDR1 is SEHNR and CDR2 FQNEAQ (reference sequence). The CDR3 covers 15 residues. V was pared by 5 bases and J by 0 bases, with 3 bases of the junction left unmatched. Here the CDR3 DNA reads TGTGCCAGCAGCCAGACTAGCGGTAGCACAGATACGCAGTATTTT. It yields the protein CASSQTSGSTDTQYF.

The chain carries TRBV18 and TRBJ2-1; TRBD2 matches 13 bases. CDR1 is KGHSH and CDR2 is LQKENI in the germline V gene. V gave up 3 bases and J gave up 0 bases; unmatched junction bases: 11. This CDR3 has 20 residues. CDR3 residues: CASSPVPGLAGSHSYNEQFF. CDR3 coding DNA: TGTGCCAGCTCACCCGTTCCGGGACTAGCGGGGAGTCACTCCTACAATGAGCAGTTCTTC.

The chain joins TRBV14 to TRBJ1-1, with D maybe TRBD1 (5 bases). The CDR3 runs to 16 residues. Trimming removed 3 bases at V and 2 bases at J, with 16 bases between. CDR1 is SGHDN, CDR2 FVKESK, per germline. DNA for the CDR3: TGTGCCAGCAGCCAGTTCCCTCCCGGGACTAACACTGAAGCTTTCTTT. Translating it yields CASSQFPPGTNTEAFF.